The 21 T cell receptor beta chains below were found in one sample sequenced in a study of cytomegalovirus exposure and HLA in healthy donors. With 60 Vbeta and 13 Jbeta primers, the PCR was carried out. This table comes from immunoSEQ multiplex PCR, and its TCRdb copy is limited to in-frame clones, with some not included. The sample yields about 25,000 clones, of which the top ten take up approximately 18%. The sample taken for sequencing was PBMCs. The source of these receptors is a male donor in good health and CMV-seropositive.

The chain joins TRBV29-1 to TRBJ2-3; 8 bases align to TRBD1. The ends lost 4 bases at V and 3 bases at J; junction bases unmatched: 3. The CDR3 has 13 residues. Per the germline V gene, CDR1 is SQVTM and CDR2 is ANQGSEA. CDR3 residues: CSVGRGLTDTQYF. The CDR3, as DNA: TGCAGCGTTGGCAGGGGGCTTACAGATACGCAGTATTTT.

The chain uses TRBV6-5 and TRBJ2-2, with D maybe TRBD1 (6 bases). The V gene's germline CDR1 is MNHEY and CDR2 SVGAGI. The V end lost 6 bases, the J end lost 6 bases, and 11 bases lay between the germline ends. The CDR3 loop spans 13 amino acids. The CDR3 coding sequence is TGTGCCAGCAGACCTACAGGGCCCGGGGAGCTGTTTTTT. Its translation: CASRPTGPGELFF.

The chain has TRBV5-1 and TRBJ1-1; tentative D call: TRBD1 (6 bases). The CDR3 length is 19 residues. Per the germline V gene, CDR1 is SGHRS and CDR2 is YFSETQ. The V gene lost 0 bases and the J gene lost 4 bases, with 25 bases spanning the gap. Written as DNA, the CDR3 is TGCGCCAGCAGCTTGGGGAGGGTGAAAGGGGGGGATCGAAGCACTGAAGCTTTCTTT. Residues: CASSLGRVKGGDRSTEAFF.

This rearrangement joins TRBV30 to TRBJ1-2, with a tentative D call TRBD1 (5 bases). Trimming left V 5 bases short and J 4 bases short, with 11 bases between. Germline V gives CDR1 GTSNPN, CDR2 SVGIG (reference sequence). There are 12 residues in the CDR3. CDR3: CAWGRTSYGYTF. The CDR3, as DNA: TGTGCCTGGGGTCGGACATCCTATGGCTACACCTTC.

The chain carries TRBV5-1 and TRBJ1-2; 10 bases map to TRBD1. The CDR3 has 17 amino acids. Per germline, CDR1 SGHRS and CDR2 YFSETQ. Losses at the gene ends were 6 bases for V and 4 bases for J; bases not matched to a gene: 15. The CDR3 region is CASTDGTGATLGYGYTF. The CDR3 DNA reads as TGCGCCAGCACCGATGGGACAGGGGCGACGCTGGGCTATGGCTACACCTTC.

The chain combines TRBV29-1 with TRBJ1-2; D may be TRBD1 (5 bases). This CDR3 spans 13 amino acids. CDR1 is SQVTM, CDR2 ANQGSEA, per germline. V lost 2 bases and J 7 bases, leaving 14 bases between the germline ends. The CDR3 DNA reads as TGCAGCGTTGAAATCACCCTAAGGGGTGGCTACACCTTC. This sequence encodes CSVEITLRGGYTF.

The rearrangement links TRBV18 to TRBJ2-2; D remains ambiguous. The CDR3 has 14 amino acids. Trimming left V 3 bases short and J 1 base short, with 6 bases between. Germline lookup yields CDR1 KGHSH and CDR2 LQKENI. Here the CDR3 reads CASSPSQNTGELFF. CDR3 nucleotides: TGTGCCAGCTCACCCTCACAGAACACCGGGGAGCTGTTTTTT.

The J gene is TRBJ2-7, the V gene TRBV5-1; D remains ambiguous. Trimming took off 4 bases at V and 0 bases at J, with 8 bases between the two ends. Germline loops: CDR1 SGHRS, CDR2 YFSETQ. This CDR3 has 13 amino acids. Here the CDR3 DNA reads TGCGCCAGCAGCCAATTGAGCTCCTACGAGCAGTACTTC. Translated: CASSQLSSYEQYF.

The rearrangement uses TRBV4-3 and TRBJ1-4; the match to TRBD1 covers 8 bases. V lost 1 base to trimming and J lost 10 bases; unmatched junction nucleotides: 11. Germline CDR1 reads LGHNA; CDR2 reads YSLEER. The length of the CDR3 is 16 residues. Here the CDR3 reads CASSQAPGTGFGKLFF. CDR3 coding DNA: TGCGCCAGCAGCCAAGCACCTGGGACAGGTTTCGGAAAACTGTTTTTT.

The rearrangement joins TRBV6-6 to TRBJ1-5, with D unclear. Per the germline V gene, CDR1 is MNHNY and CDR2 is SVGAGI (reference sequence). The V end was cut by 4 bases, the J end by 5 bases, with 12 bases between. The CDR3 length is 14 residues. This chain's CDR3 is CASSWEALDQPQHF. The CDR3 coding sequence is TGTGCCAGCAGTTGGGAGGCACTAGATCAGCCCCAGCATTTT.

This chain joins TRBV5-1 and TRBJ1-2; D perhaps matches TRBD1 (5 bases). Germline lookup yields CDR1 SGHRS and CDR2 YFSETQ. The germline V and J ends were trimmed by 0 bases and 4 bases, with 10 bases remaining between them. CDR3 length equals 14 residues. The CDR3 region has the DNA TGCGCCAGCAGCTTGGGAGGGGAGGGCTATGGCTACACCTTC. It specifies CASSLGGEGYGYTF.

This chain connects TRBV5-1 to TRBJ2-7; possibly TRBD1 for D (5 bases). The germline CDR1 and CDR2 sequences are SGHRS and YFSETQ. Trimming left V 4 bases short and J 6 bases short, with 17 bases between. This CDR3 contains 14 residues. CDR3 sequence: CASSPRVGRLEQYF. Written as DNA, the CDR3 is TGCGCCAGCAGCCCCAGGGTGGGCAGGCTCGAGCAGTACTTC.

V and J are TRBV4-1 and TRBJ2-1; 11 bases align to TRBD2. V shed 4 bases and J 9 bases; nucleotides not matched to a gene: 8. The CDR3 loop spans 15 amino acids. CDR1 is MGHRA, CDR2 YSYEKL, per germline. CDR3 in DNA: TGCGCCAGCAGCCCCTTAAGGGGACTAGCGGCTGAGCAGTTCTTC. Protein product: CASSPLRGLAAEQFF.

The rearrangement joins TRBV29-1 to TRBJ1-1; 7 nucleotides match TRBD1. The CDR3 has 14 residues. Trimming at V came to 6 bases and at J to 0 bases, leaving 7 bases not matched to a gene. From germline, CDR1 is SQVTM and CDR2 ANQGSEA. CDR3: CSVAIQGLNTEAFF. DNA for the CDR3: TGCAGCGTCGCTATACAGGGGTTGAACACTGAAGCTTTCTTT. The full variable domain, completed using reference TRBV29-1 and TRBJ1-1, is SAVISQKPSRDICQRGTSLTIQCQVDSQVTMMFWYRQQPGQSLTLIATANQGSEATYESGFVIDKFPISRPNLTFSTLTVSNMSPEDSSIYLCSVAIQGLNTEAFFGQGTRLTVV.

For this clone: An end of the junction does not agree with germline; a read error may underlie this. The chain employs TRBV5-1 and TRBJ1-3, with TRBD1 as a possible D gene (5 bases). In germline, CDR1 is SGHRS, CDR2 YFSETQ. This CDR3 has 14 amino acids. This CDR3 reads CASSLAGNENNIYF. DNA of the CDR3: TGCGCCAGCAGCTTGGCAGGGAACGAAAACAACATATATTTT.

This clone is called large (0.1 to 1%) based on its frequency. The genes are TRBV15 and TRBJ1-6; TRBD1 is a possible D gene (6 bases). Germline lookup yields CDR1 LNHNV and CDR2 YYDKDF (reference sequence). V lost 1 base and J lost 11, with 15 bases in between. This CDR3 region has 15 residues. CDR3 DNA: TGTGCCACCAGCAGAGCCGGGCAGGGGACGGCACCCCTCCACTTT. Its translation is CATSRAGQGTAPLHF.

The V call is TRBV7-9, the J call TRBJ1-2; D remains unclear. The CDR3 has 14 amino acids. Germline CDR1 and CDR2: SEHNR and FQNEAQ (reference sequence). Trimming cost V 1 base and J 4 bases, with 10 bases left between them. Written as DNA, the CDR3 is TGTGCCAGCAGCTTAGGAGAGTGGTCCTATGGCTACACCTTC. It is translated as CASSLGEWSYGYTF.

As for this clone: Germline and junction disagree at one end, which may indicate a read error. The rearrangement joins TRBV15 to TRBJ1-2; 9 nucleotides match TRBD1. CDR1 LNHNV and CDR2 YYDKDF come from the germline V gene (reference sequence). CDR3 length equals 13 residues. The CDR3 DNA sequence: TGTGCCACCAGCGAAACCGAGGGACAGGGAATATTTTTC. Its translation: CATSETEGQGIFF. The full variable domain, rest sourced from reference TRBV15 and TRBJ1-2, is DAMVIQNPRYQVTQFGKPVTLSCSQTLNHNVMYWYQQKSSQAPKLLFHYYDKDFNNEADTPDNFQSRRPNTSFCFLDIRSPGLGDTAMYLCATSETEGQGIFFGSGTRLTVV.

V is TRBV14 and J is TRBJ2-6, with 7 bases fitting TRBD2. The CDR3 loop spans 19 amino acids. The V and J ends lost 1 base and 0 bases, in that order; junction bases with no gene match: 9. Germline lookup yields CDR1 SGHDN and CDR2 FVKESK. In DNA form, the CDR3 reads TGTGCCAGCAGCCAAGTGGGAGGGATCGTCGGCTCTGGGGCCAACGTCCTGACTTTC. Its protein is CASSQVGGIVGSGANVLTF.

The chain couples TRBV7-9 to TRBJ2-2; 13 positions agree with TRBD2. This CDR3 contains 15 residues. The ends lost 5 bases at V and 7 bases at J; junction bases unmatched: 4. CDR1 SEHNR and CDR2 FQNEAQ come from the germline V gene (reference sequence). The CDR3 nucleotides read TGTGCCAGCAGCACGGGACTAGCGGGGTTCGGGGAGCTGTTTTTT. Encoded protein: CASSTGLAGFGELFF.

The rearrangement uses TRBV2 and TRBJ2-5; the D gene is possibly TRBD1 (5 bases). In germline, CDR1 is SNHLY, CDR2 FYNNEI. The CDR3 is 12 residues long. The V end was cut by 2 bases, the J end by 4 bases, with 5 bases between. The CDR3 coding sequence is TGTGCCAGCAGTGAACAGGGAGAGACCCAGTACTTC. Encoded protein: CASSEQGETQYF. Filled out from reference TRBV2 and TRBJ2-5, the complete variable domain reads EPEVTQTPSHQVTQMGQEVILRCVPISNHLYFYWYRQILGQKVEFLVSFYNNEISEKSEIFDDQFSVERPDGSNFTLKIRSTKLEDSAMYFCASSEQGETQYFGPGTRLLVL.